A selection of T cell receptor beta chains follows, all from one sample in a study of blood T cell repertoires in COVID-19. Sequenced by immunoSEQ multiplex PCR; TCRdb stores in-frame clones only, minus some. The data hold roughly 130,000 clones, with 84% observed a single time. Sequencing was carried out using PBMCs or T cells enriched from blood (not recorded which). The receptors derive from a woman in her twenties or thirties who had recovered from COVID-19. Each CDR3 is given with its conserved first and last residue. A D gene is named only where the DNA matches it firmly. Rows give clone size only sometimes, using once, few, many, or a class for an expanded clone.

d_call,v_call,j_call,clone_size,cdr3_nt,cdr3_aa
.,TRBV7-9,TRBJ1-1,.,TGTGCCAGCAGCCGAGTCGGGACAACGAACACTGAAGCTTTCTTT,CASSRVGTTNTEAFF
.,TRBV11-2,TRBJ2-1,.,TGTGCCAGCAGCTTAGCCAGCTCCTACAATGAGCAGTTCTTC,CASSLASSYNEQFF
.,TRBV28,TRBJ2-6,.,TGTGCCAGCAGTTCCGGAGGGCTCAGCGCTGGGGCCAACGTCCTGACTTTC,CASSSGGLSAGANVLTF
TRBD2,TRBV7-3,TRBJ2-3,.,TGTGCCAGCAGCTTAACGCCCGGACTAGCGACTAGCACAGATACGCAGTATTTT,CASSLTPGLATSTDTQYF
TRBD1,TRBV7-9,TRBJ1-1,.,TGTGCCAGCGACAGACAGGGCACTGAAGCTTTCTTT,CASDRQGTEAFF
TRBD1,TRBV10-3,TRBJ1-2,.,TGTGCCATCACCAGAGGACAGGGGGCCGGCTACACCTTC,CAITRGQGAGYTF
.,TRBV28,TRBJ1-3,.,TGTGCCAGCAGTTTAATATCCGGGTCGCGGAACACCATATATTTT,CASSLISGSRNTIYF
.,TRBV7-9,TRBJ2-7,.,TGTGCCAGCAGCTTAGCCCGGGAGCTATCCTACGAGCAGTACTTC,CASSLARELSYEQYF
TRBD2,TRBV5-1,TRBJ2-7,.,TGCGCCAGCAGCTTGGGGACTCTAGCGGGTGGCGAGCAGTACTTC,CASSLGTLAGGEQYF
TRBD2,TRBV9,TRBJ2-1,.,TGTGCCAGCAGCGGAAGCGGGAGGGCCGAACAGTTCTTC,CASSGSGRAEQFF
TRBD2,TRBV28,TRBJ2-7,.,TGTGCCAGCAGGCCGCTAGCGGGAGTCCCCTACGAGCAGTACTTC,CASRPLAGVPYEQYF
.,TRBV11-3,TRBJ2-2,.,TGTGCCAGCAGCTTAGGCGGAAACACCGGGGAGCTGTTTTTT,CASSLGGNTGELFF
.,TRBV5-1,TRBJ2-5,few,TGCGCCAGCAGCGGGGACACCCACCAAGAGACCCAGTACTTC,CASSGDTHQETQYF
.,TRBV6-2/TRBV6-3,TRBJ2-3,.,TGTGCCAGCAGTTACACCGGGGCAGATACGCAGTATTTT,CASSYTGADTQYF
.,TRBV29-1,TRBJ1-1,once,TGCAGCGTATCACTGGGGGGGCTTACTGAAGCTTTCTTT,CSVSLGGLTEAFF
TRBD1,TRBV24-1,TRBJ2-2,.,TGTGCCACCAGTGATTCCCTTGGACAGGGGGAACGGGAGCTGTTTTTT,CATSDSLGQGERELFF
.,TRBV18,TRBJ1-5,.,TGTGCCAGCTCACAGGGCAGGGCGGGCAATCAGCCCCAGCATTTT,CASSQGRAGNQPQHF
.,TRBV7-3,TRBJ1-3,.,TGTGCCAGCAGCTTAATGGGGGGTGGTGGAAACACCATATATTTT,CASSLMGGGGNTIYF
TRBD1,TRBV29-1,TRBJ2-1,.,TGCAGCGTCCGAGACAGGGGCACCTACAATGAGCAGTTCTTC,CSVRDRGTYNEQFF
.,TRBV19,TRBJ2-7,.,TGTGCCAGTAGTATAGGATCCGGGTACGAGCAGTACTTC,CASSIGSGYEQYF
TRBD2,TRBV28,TRBJ2-7,.,TGTGCCAGCAGTTTTCAGCGGGAGGTCTACGAGCAGTACTTC,CASSFQREVYEQYF
TRBD2,TRBV5-1,TRBJ2-1,.,TGCGCCAGCAGCTTGGGGCTAGCGGGAGGGCCGGCGGCTGAGCAGTTCTTC,CASSLGLAGGPAAEQFF
TRBD1,TRBV24-1,TRBJ1-5,.,TGTGCCACCAGTGGAACAGGGGGCGGCGATTATAGCAATCAGCCCCAGCATTTT,CATSGTGGGDYSNQPQHF
TRBD2,TRBV6-2/TRBV6-3,TRBJ2-2,once,TGTGCCAGCAGACCTGGGACTAGCGGTAAGTCGAACACCGGGGAGCTGTTTTTT,CASRPGTSGKSNTGELFF
.,TRBV28,TRBJ1-5,.,TGTGCCAGCAGTTTTCAAATTTCGCAGGGCTATCAGCCCCAGCATTTT,CASSFQISQGYQPQHF
.,TRBV7-2,TRBJ2-6,.,TGTGCCAGCAGCTCCCTCCGGGGGACTGGGGCCAACGTCCTGACTTTC,CASSSLRGTGANVLTF
TRBD1,TRBV4-1,TRBJ1-5,.,TGCGCCAGCAGCCAAGTGGGACAGGGACGGGGCAATCAGCCCCAGCATTTT,CASSQVGQGRGNQPQHF
.,TRBV4-2,TRBJ2-7,few,TGTGCCAGCAGCCAAGAAGGGGAGGTGAGAGAGCAGTACTTC,CASSQEGEVREQYF
TRBD1,TRBV9,TRBJ2-3,.,TGTGCCAGCAGCGTAGGGGACAGGGGCCGGGGTGGCACAGATACGCAGTATTTT,CASSVGDRGRGGTDTQYF
.,TRBV24-1,TRBJ1-4,.,TGTGCCACCAGTGACCCACCAGGGTCCTCCAAAGTTGAAAAACTGTTTTTT,CATSDPPGSSKVEKLFF
.,TRBV7-8,TRBJ2-1,.,TGTGCCAGCAGCCGCCTGGGTTGGGCGGGGTCCTACAATGAGCAGTTCTTC,CASSRLGWAGSYNEQFF
TRBD1,TRBV2,TRBJ1-5,.,TGTGCCAGCAGTCGACAGGGTCAAAGCAATCAGCCCCAGCATTTT,CASSRQGQSNQPQHF
TRBD1,TRBV28,TRBJ1-5,.,TGTGCCAGCAGTTTACTACCGCAGGGGGCTGGGCCCCAGCATTTT,CASSLLPQGAGPQHF
.,TRBV7-8,TRBJ1-5,.,TGTGCCAGCAGCTTAGCCAAGCCATCGGGGCCCCAGCATTTT,CASSLAKPSGPQHF
.,TRBV28,TRBJ2-2,.,TGTGCCAGCAGTTTGGGGGGACGGTACACCGGGGAGCTGTTTTTT,CASSLGGRYTGELFF
.,TRBV28,TRBJ1-4,few,TGTGCCAGCAGTTTGGGGGGGGCGCTTGGGGAAAAACTGTTTTTT,CASSLGGALGEKLFF
TRBD1,TRBV5-1,TRBJ2-7,.,TGCGCCAGCAGCTCCCGGGACAGGGGTTACGAGCAGTACTTC,CASSSRDRGYEQYF
.,TRBV7-2,TRBJ1-6,few,TGTGCCAGCAGCCCCCAGCAGGGTCGAGGTTCACCCCTCCACTTT,CASSPQQGRGSPLHF
TRBD1,TRBV19,TRBJ2-3,.,TGTGCCAGTAGTCGAAGAGGGACAGGTCCGCATTTT,CASSRRGTGPHF
.,TRBV7-9,TRBJ2-2,.,TGTGCCAGCAGCCCGGACAGAATAGCCGGGGAGCTGTTTTTT,CASSPDRIAGELFF
.,TRBV7-9,TRBJ2-1,.,TGTGCCAGCAGCCCTAGAGGGGAGCAGTTCTTC,CASSPRGEQFF
.,TRBV28,TRBJ2-1,.,TGTGCCAGCAGATCCGGCGGGCGATCCTTAGGTGAGCAGTTCTTC,CASRSGGRSLGEQFF
.,TRBV4-1,TRBJ2-4,.,TGCGCCAGCAGCCAAGATAGTGGGGACACCGGATTCTTAGCCAAAAACATTCAGTACTTC,CASSQDSGDTGFLAKNIQYF
TRBD2,TRBV18,TRBJ2-3,.,TGTGCCAGCTCACCACCGGGACTAGCGGGAGGGCCGGATACGCAGTATTTT,CASSPPGLAGGPDTQYF
TRBD1,TRBV5-1,TRBJ2-2,.,TGCGCCAGCAGCTTGCGTCTAGGGACAGGAGCGAACACCGGGGAGCTGTTTTTT,CASSLRLGTGANTGELFF
TRBD2,TRBV18,TRBJ2-7,.,TGTGCCAGCTCACCGGAGCTAGCGGGAGAGCAGTACTTC,CASSPELAGEQYF
.,TRBV5-1,TRBJ1-6,.,TGCGCCAGCAGCTTGAGAGGGAGCTCCTATAATTCACCCCTCCACTTT,CASSLRGSSYNSPLHF
TRBD1,TRBV20-1,TRBJ2-7,.,TGCAGTGCTAGTACAGGGGGCGAGCAGTACTTC,CSASTGGEQYF
TRBD1,TRBV7-2,TRBJ1-1,.,TGTGCCAGCAGCGGGACAGGGATGAACACTGAAGCTTTCTTT,CASSGTGMNTEAFF
TRBD1,TRBV29-1,TRBJ1-1,.,TGCAGCGTTCGACGGACAGGGGGCACTGAAGCTTTCTTT,CSVRRTGGTEAFF
.,TRBV3-1/TRBV3-2,TRBJ1-5,.,TGTGCCAGCAGCCTCAGCGGGACTTATAGCAATCAGCCCCAGCATTTT,CASSLSGTYSNQPQHF
.,TRBV3-1/TRBV3-2,TRBJ2-2,once,TGTGCCAGCCGGGTGAACACCGGGGAGCTGTTTTTT,CASRVNTGELFF
TRBD2,TRBV9,TRBJ2-5,.,TGTGCCAGCAGCGTAGGCGGGGGAGAGACCCAGTACTTC,CASSVGGGETQYF
TRBD1,TRBV10-3,TRBJ1-2,few,TGTGCCATCAGGCGGGACAGACCAATCAACTATGGCTACACCTTC,CAIRRDRPINYGYTF
.,TRBV27,TRBJ2-1,.,TGTGCCAGCAGTTTATCTCCAGCGCGGAGCTCCTACAATGAGCAGTTCTTC,CASSLSPARSSYNEQFF
.,TRBV15,TRBJ1-1,.,TGTGCCACCAGGGGGACACTAGTTGGGGGCATGAACACTGAAGCTTTCTTT,CATRGTLVGGMNTEAFF
.,TRBV7-6,TRBJ2-5,few,TGTGCCAGCAGCAGGGGGAGGGAATACCAAGAGACCCAGTACTTC,CASSRGREYQETQYF
TRBD1,TRBV7-9,TRBJ1-4,few,TGTGCCAGCAGCCCGCGACAGGGGGCGGCAACTAATGAAAAACTGTTTTTT,CASSPRQGAATNEKLFF
.,TRBV6-5,TRBJ2-7,.,TGTGCCAGCAGCAACAGGGTCTCCTACGAGCAGTACTTC,CASSNRVSYEQYF